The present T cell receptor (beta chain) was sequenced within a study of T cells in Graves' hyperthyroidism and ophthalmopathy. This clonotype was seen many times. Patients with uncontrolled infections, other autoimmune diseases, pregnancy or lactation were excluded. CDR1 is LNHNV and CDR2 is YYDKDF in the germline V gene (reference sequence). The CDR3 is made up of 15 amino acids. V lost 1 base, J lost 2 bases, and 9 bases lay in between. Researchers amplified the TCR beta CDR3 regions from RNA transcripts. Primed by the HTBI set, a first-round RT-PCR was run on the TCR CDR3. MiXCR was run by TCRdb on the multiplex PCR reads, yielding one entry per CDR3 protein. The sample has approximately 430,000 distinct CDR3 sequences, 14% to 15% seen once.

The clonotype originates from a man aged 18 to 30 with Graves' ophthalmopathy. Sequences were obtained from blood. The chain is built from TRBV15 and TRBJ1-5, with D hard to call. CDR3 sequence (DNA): TGTGCCACCAGCAGAGGTTGGCAGGGCAATCAGCCCCAGCATTTT. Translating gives CATSRGWQGNQPQHF.